The rows below give T cell receptor beta chains drawn from one sample of a study of T cell changes during pregnancy in multiple sclerosis. Method: immunoSEQ multiplex PCR; TCRdb's copy keeps in-frame clones and lacks some. The table has roughly 28,000 clones, roughly 89% seen once. Material: CD4+ T cells from peripheral blood mononuclear cells, obtained in the first trimester of pregnancy. These TCRs come from a female donor in good health, enrolled as a control in a pregnancy study. The CDR3 runs from the conserved cysteine through the conserved F or W. A D gene is named only where the DNA matches it firmly. Clone size is shown for a subset of rows, as once, few, many or a class of expanded clone.

NA,TRBJ2-6,TRBV6-1,NA,CASSEFNRDGANVLTF,TGTGCCAGCAGTGAATTTAACAGGGACGGGGCCAACGTCCTGACTTTC
TRBD1,TRBJ1-1,TRBV11-2,NA,CASSLEGADRGSEAFF,TGTGCCAGCAGCTTAGAGGGTGCGGACAGGGGGTCTGAAGCTTTCTTT
NA,TRBJ1-2,TRBV28,NA,CASSDSSANYGYTF,TGTGCCAGCTCGGACAGTTCTGCTAACTATGGCTACACCTTC
TRBD2,TRBJ2-7,TRBV4-1,NA,CASSQATGTSVYEQYF,TGCGCCAGCAGCCAAGCGACTGGGACTAGCGTTTACGAGCAGTACTTC
NA,TRBJ2-5,TRBV4-2,NA,CASSQGRDPRGETQYF,TGTGCCAGCAGCCAAGGCCGGGACCCTCGGGGGGAGACCCAGTACTTC
NA,TRBJ2-2,TRBV6-4,NA,CASSVTGGDTGELFF,TGTGCCAGCAGTGTCACAGGGGGGGACACCGGGGAGCTGTTTTTT
NA,TRBJ2-3,TRBV4-1,NA,CASSHGEAGTDTQYF,TGCGCCAGCAGCCATGGGGAGGCTGGCACAGATACGCAGTATTTT
NA,TRBJ1-3,TRBV7-2,NA,CASSLETGNTIYF,TGTGCCAGCAGCTTAGAGACAGGAAACACCATATATTTT
NA,TRBJ1-1,TRBV5-1,NA,CASSLTTQGTEAFF,TGCGCCAGCAGCTTAACCACGCAGGGCACTGAAGCTTTCTTT
NA,TRBJ1-1,TRBV6-1,NA,CASSLQVSEAFF,TGTGCCAGCAGTCTACAGGTTTCCGAAGCTTTCTTT
NA,TRBJ2-2,TRBV28,NA,CASSLRSGELFF,TGTGCCAGCAGTTTACGGTCCGGGGAGCTGTTTTTT
TRBD2,TRBJ2-5,TRBV7-9,NA,CASSFLAGAQETQYF,TGTGCCAGCAGCTTCCTAGCGGGGGCCCAAGAGACCCAGTACTTC
NA,TRBJ1-1,TRBV19,NA,CASSQTRGSTEAFF,TGTGCCAGTAGTCAGACACGGGGGAGCACTGAAGCTTTCTTT
TRBD2,TRBJ2-1,TRBV6-5,NA,CASWLAGGVNEQFF,TGTGCCAGTTGGCTAGCGGGGGGCGTCAATGAGCAGTTCTTC
TRBD1,TRBJ2-7,TRBV5-1,NA,CASSFDRGMVNEQYF,TGCGCCAGCAGCTTCGACAGGGGAATGGTTAACGAGCAGTACTTC
TRBD1,TRBJ1-2,TRBV5-4,NA,CASSIKGTGNGYTF,TGTGCCAGCAGCATAAAGGGGACAGGGAACGGCTACACCTTC
NA,TRBJ2-1,TRBV15,NA,CATSRARMVYNEQFF,TGTGCCACCAGCAGAGCTAGGATGGTTTACAATGAGCAGTTCTTC
NA,TRBJ1-2,TRBV20-1,NA,CSARHNYGYTF,TGCAGTGCTAGACATAACTATGGCTACACCTTC
TRBD1,TRBJ2-7,TRBV7-8,NA,CASSSGQGVEQYF,TGTGCCAGCAGCTCGGGACAGGGGGTCGAGCAGTACTTC
NA,TRBJ1-3,TRBV4-1,once,CASSQEDRPGNTIYF,TGCGCCAGCAGCCAAGAAGACAGGCCTGGAAACACCATATATTTT
TRBD1,TRBJ1-2,TRBV28,few,CASSSGDRYTF,TGTGCCAGCAGCTCCGGGGACAGGTACACCTTC
TRBD2,TRBJ2-2,TRBV7-3,once,CASSSGRTSGNTGELFF,TGTGCCAGCAGCTCCGGAAGGACTAGCGGGAACACCGGGGAGCTGTTTTTT
TRBD2,TRBJ2-1,TRBV7-2,NA,CASSLDGLAGAPTYNEQFF,TGTGCCAGCAGCCTGGACGGACTAGCGGGAGCGCCAACTTACAATGAGCAGTTCTTC
NA,TRBJ2-5,TRBV15,NA,CATSTSRNPTMETQYF,TGTGCCACCAGCACCTCTAGGAATCCCACGATGGAGACCCAGTACTTC
TRBD1,TRBJ1-4,TRBV5-1,NA,CASSLQGTNEKLFF,TGCGCCAGCAGCTTACAGGGGACCAATGAAAAACTGTTTTTT
NA,TRBJ2-1,TRBV5-4,NA,CASSLAGRGEQFF,TGTGCCAGCAGCTTGGCCGGGAGAGGGGAGCAGTTCTTC
TRBD2,TRBJ2-1,TRBV28,NA,CASRKGGRSNEQFF,TGTGCCTCCCGTAAGGGCGGGAGGAGCAATGAGCAGTTCTTC
TRBD1,TRBJ1-1,TRBV28,NA,CASSLGQRNTEAFF,TGTGCCAGCAGCTTGGGACAGAGGAACACTGAAGCTTTCTTT
NA,TRBJ1-3,TRBV28,NA,CASSLGLLSGNTIYF,TGTGCCAGCAGTTTAGGTTTACTGAGCGGAAACACCATATATTTT
TRBD2,TRBJ2-2,TRBV5-1,NA,CASSFAGVTGELFF,TGCGCCAGCAGCTTTGCGGGGGTGACCGGGGAGCTGTTTTTT
NA,TRBJ2-1,TRBV2,NA,CASRLVIVNEQFF,TGTGCCAGCAGGTTAGTAATCGTGAATGAGCAGTTCTTC
NA,TRBJ2-4,TRBV4-1,NA,CASSQEWSQGRDIQYF,TGCGCCAGCAGCCAAGAGTGGTCTCAGGGGAGAGACATTCAGTACTTC
NA,TRBJ2-3,TRBV27,once,CASSHRDLGADTQYF,TGTGCCAGCAGTCACAGGGATCTTGGGGCGGATACGCAGTATTTT
NA,TRBJ2-7,TRBV29-1,NA,CSVVEERQYF,TGCAGCGTTGTGGAGGAAAGGCAGTACTTC
TRBD2,TRBJ2-1,TRBV6-4,NA,CASSPLAGTYNEQFF,TGTGCCAGCAGTCCCCTAGCGGGTACCTACAATGAGCAGTTCTTC
TRBD2,TRBJ2-3,TRBV28,NA,CASSGGADTQYF,TGTGCCAGCAGCGGGGGGGCAGATACGCAGTATTTT
NA,TRBJ2-2,TRBV28,NA,CASSLRGGTGELFF,TGTGCCAGCAGTTTAAGGGGGGGAACCGGGGAGCTGTTTTTT
NA,TRBJ2-2,TRBV19,NA,CASSAEMGPGELFF,TGTGCCAGTAGTGCGGAAATGGGGCCCGGGGAGCTGTTTTTT
NA,TRBJ1-1,TRBV9,NA,CASSPRGAGGTEAFF,TGTGCCAGCAGCCCCCGGGGCGCCGGGGGGACTGAAGCTTTCTTT
NA,TRBJ1-4,TRBV9,NA,CASSVGPGENEKLFF,TGTGCCAGCAGCGTAGGTCCGGGTGAGAATGAAAAACTGTTTTTT
TRBD1,TRBJ2-1,TRBV6-1,NA,CASRTGAYNEQFF,TGTGCCAGCCGGACAGGGGCCTACAATGAGCAGTTCTTC
TRBD2,TRBJ2-7,TRBV28,NA,CASTSGRAYEQYF,TGTGCCAGCACGAGCGGGAGGGCCTACGAGCAGTACTTC
TRBD1,TRBJ2-3,TRBV7-6,NA,CASSPRQGEGDTQYF,TGTGCCAGCAGCCCCCGACAGGGTGAGGGGGATACGCAGTATTTT
TRBD1,TRBJ2-2,TRBV10-2,NA,CASNGQGLVNTGELFF,TGCGCCAGCAACGGACAGGGGTTGGTGAACACCGGGGAGCTGTTTTTT
NA,TRBJ2-1,TRBV9,NA,CASSVGEVNEQFF,TGTGCCAGCAGCGTGGGGGAGGTTAATGAGCAGTTCTTC
TRBD2,TRBJ2-1,TRBV2,once,CASSEGTSRNEQFF,TGTGCCAGCAGTGAGGGGACTAGCAGGAATGAGCAGTTCTTC
NA,TRBJ2-1,TRBV28,NA,CASTIKTASYNEQFF,TGTGCCAGCACCATTAAGACAGCCTCCTACAATGAGCAGTTCTTC
NA,TRBJ1-4,TRBV7-2,once,CASSLTRDSEKLFF,TGTGCCAGCAGCTTGACAAGAGATAGTGAAAAACTGTTTTTT
NA,TRBJ2-3,TRBV7-2,NA,CASRGGRLTDTQYF,TGTGCCAGCAGGGGGGGGCGGTTAACAGATACGCAGTATTTT
TRBD1,TRBJ2-1,TRBV11-2,NA,CASNKDRDNEQFF,TGTGCCAGCAACAAGGACAGGGACAATGAGCAGTTCTTC
TRBD2,TRBJ2-3,TRBV10-3,once,CAISDGGARDTQYF,TGTGCCATCAGTGACGGGGGGGCCAGAGATACGCAGTATTTT